This T cell receptor (beta chain) was found in a study of human T cells and chemical hapten exposure. Looking at the study overall: Patients, mostly women, had alopecia areata, alopecia totalis or alopecia universalis.

Study-level findings and limits: Among expanded TCRs, significantly more large CDR3 similarity clusters formed than among controls.

Single cDNA molecules in the library carried unique molecular identifiers attached during preparation. Study processing details: With a range of 23,224 to 690,600, the median per sample was around 96,000 TCRs. TCRdb re-called the RACE reads through MiXCR, storing one row per CDR3 protein. TCRdb, not the original authors, processed these V and J calls. The sample shows about 84,000 distinct CDR3 sequences, roughly a tenth of them seen only once. This clonotype was counted at least ten times. No antigen is known for it. The CDR3 loop spans 12 amino acids. Germline CDR1 LGHDT, CDR2 YNNKEL (reference sequence). Trimming removed 1 base at V and 1 base at J, with 1 base between. Regarding time point: patch test 2, 6 weeks after DPC sensitization. Treatment given: therapeutic diphenylcyclopropenone sensitization with weekly scalp DPC.

The material was whole blood, obtained in connection with sensitization to the hapten diphenylcyclopropenone (DPC). This sequence was found in a woman aged 25 to 39 with alopecia areata. Some clones in this sample may be carry-over from other donors' samples. The V and J genes are TRBV3-1 and TRBJ1-1, with D hard to call. CDR3 DNA sequence: TGTGCCAGCAGCCAAGGGAACACTGAAGCTTTCTTT. It specifies CASSQGNTEAFF. Based on the CDR3 plus reference TRBV3-1 and TRBJ1-1, the full variable domain is DTAVSQTPKYLVTQMGNDKSIKCEQNLGHDTMYWYKQDSKKFLKIMFSYNNKELIINETVPNRFSPKSPDKAHLNLHINSLELGDSAVYFCASSQGNTEAFFGQGTRLTVV.